This T cell receptor (beta chain) was profiled in a study of T cell clonotyping in hematopoietic cell transplantation. Across the study: Pretransplant recipient samples were taken after cytoreduction. Findings and limits, study-wide: Few recipient clonotypes overlapped donors; over 95% were de novo at given depth. No sorting was done, leaving CD4 and CD8 contributions mixed. Higher Inverse Simpson Index values in graft donor and pretransplant recipient predicted broader posttransplant TCR diversity.

The table came from immunoSEQ multiplex PCR; TCRdb's copy has only in-frame clones and leaves some out. This table has 20,000 or so clones, roughly 90% appearing once. As concerns this clone: The antigen remains undetermined.

Time point in this sample: recipient sample about 28 days before transplant, after cytoreduction. J gave up 5 bases and V 0 bases, and 9 bases lay outside the gene matches. The CDR3 is 16 residues long. CDR1 and CDR2 (germline): LGHNA, YSLEER. Source: peripheral blood mononuclear cells, taken before stem cell transplant. This clonotype was obtained from a young man with biphenotypic leukemia. Some clones in this sample may be carry-over from other donors' samples. The V call is TRBV4-3, the J call TRBJ2-7, with 8 bases identical to TRBD1. CDR3 region: CASSQDVGQGRDEQYF. The CDR3 DNA sequence: TGCGCCAGCAGCCAAGATGTAGGACAGGGCCGGGACGAGCAGTACTTC.